The sequence of this TCR beta chain was determined in a study of blood T cell repertoires in COVID-19. This clone was seen a few times. Produced via immunoSEQ multiplex PCR; TCRdb's table is partial and in-frame only. Here the sample spans roughly 330,000 clones, approximately 88% being singletons. Germline-derived CDR1 and CDR2 are MNHEY and SVGAGI. With 2 bases clipped from V and 2 bases from J, the junction kept 2 bases outside the gene matches. This CDR3 comprises 14 residues. Material: peripheral blood. The rearrangement joins TRBV6-5 to TRBJ1-1; TRBD1 matches at 7 bases. The receptor was derived from a man under 40 with COVID-19, enrolled during active disease. CDR3 bases: TGTGCCAGCAGTTACCGGACAGGAAACACTGAAGCTTTCTTT. This encodes CASSYRTGNTEAFF.